This T cell receptor (beta chain) was identified in a study of T cells in Graves' hyperthyroidism and ophthalmopathy. Study conclusions and caveats: Blood also contained most expanded thyroid clonotypes above 0.001.

This clonotype came up many times. The target antigen is unknown. RNA transcripts yielded amplified TCR beta CDR3 regions. A set of HTBI primers served as the primers for a first-round RT-PCR of the TCR CDR3. TCRdb processed the multiplex PCR reads anew with MiXCR; each CDR3 protein has one entry. The repertoire holds hundreds of thousands of distinct CDR3 sequences, roughly 15% seen once, with roughly 10% in the top ten. V shed 1 base and J shed 9 bases, with 10 bases lying between them. Germline-derived CDR1 and CDR2 are SGHTA and FQGNSA. The CDR3 contains 13 residues. In patients aged 18 to 65, hyperthyroidism was newly diagnosed, with duration under 2 months.

The source material was blood. This chain links TRBV7-2 with TRBJ2-1, with a tentative D call TRBD2 (5 bases). This clonotype originated in a woman aged 18-35 years with Graves' hyperthyroidism. CDR3 sequence: CASSLERLAEQFF. For the CDR3, the DNA is TGTGCCAGCAGCTTAGAGAGGCTAGCTGAGCAGTTCTTC.